These T cell receptor beta chains were read from a single sample in a study of post-analysis software for immune sequencing data. TCRdb itself ran the PCR reads through MiXCR, one entry per CDR3 protein. The sample comprises about 430,000 distinct CDR3 sequences, roughly 40% of which are singletons, and roughly 8.2% rests with the top ten. The specimen was blood. These receptors were taken from a girl under 10 years old with multiple sclerosis. CDR3s include the opening cysteine and the closing phenylalanine or tryptophan. The D gene is left open where the match is weak. Expanded clones get a size class; other rows say once, few or many, or leave the size out.

cdr3_nt: TGCAGTGCTAGAGATCCCAGTGGAGGGATGGCTAATGAAAAACTGTTTTTT
cdr3_aa: CSARDPSGGMANEKLFF
d_call: NA
clone_size: NA
j_call: TRBJ1-4
v_call: TRBV20-1

cdr3_nt: TGCGCCAGCAGCAAGGGTGCCGGTAGACGAGGGGGACAGGGTGGCTACACCTTC
cdr3_aa: CASSKGAGRRGGQGGYTF
d_call: TRBD1
clone_size: NA
j_call: TRBJ1-2
v_call: TRBV4-1

cdr3_nt: TGCGCCAGCAGCCAAGAGACCCTCCCATCTAATTCACCCCTCCACTTT
cdr3_aa: CASSQETLPSNSPLHF
d_call: NA
clone_size: NA
j_call: TRBJ1-6
v_call: TRBV4-3

cdr3_nt: TGCGCCAGCAGCCGGACAGATAACACCGGGGAGCTGTTTTTT
cdr3_aa: CASSRTDNTGELFF
d_call: NA
clone_size: NA
j_call: TRBJ2-2
v_call: TRBV5-1

cdr3_nt: TGTGCCAGCAGGGGCTTGGAGCAGTACTTC
cdr3_aa: CASRGLEQYF
d_call: NA
clone_size: NA
j_call: TRBJ2-5
v_call: TRBV12-3/TRBV12-4

cdr3_nt: TGCAGCGTTGAAGAGGGGGTTGGCGAGCAGTACTTC
cdr3_aa: CSVEEGVGEQYF
d_call: NA
clone_size: NA
j_call: TRBJ2-7
v_call: TRBV29-1

cdr3_nt: TGTGCCAGCAGCTCAGCTAGCAATCAGCCCCAGCATTTT
cdr3_aa: CASSSASNQPQHF
d_call: NA
clone_size: NA
j_call: TRBJ1-5
v_call: TRBV7-6

cdr3_nt: TGTGCCAGCAGTTACTCGAGCAAGGATAGCACAGATACGCAGTATTTT
cdr3_aa: CASSYSSKDSTDTQYF
d_call: NA
clone_size: NA
j_call: TRBJ2-3
v_call: TRBV6-5

cdr3_nt: TGTGCCAGCAGACCAACTAGCGGGATGACCGAGCAGTACTTC
cdr3_aa: CASRPTSGMTEQYF
d_call: TRBD2
clone_size: NA
j_call: TRBJ2-7
v_call: TRBV7-2

cdr3_nt: TGCGCCAGCAGCCAAGAGGTACAACAGACTAGCGGGAGGAGTAAGCAGTTCTTC
cdr3_aa: CASSQEVQQTSGRSKQFF
d_call: TRBD2
clone_size: few
j_call: TRBJ2-1
v_call: TRBV4-3

cdr3_nt: TGTGCCAGCAGTCCTTTGGGGACTAGCGCCTACGAGCAGTACTTC
cdr3_aa: CASSPLGTSAYEQYF
d_call: TRBD2
clone_size: few
j_call: TRBJ2-7
v_call: TRBV6-5

cdr3_nt: TGTGCCAGCAGCCCAGCGGGCAACACCGGGGAGCTGTTTTTT
cdr3_aa: CASSPAGNTGELFF
d_call: NA
clone_size: NA
j_call: TRBJ2-2
v_call: TRBV7-3

cdr3_nt: TGTGCCAGCAGTTTTCAGGGAACTCGCTACGAGCAGTACTTC
cdr3_aa: CASSFQGTRYEQYF
d_call: NA
clone_size: NA
j_call: TRBJ2-7
v_call: TRBV6-5

cdr3_nt: TGTGCCAGCAGCCCCCGTGGGACAGTCTACAATGAGCAGTTCTTC
cdr3_aa: CASSPRGTVYNEQFF
d_call: TRBD1
clone_size: few
j_call: TRBJ2-1
v_call: TRBV7-3

cdr3_nt: TGCAGTGCTAGAAGAAGGGGGAGGGTGTATGGCTACACCTTC
cdr3_aa: CSARRRGRVYGYTF
d_call: NA
clone_size: NA
j_call: TRBJ1-2
v_call: TRBV20-1

cdr3_nt: TGTGCCACCAGCAGCTCCCCGGGCTCCCTCCAGTATTTT
cdr3_aa: CATSSSPGSLQYF
d_call: NA
clone_size: NA
j_call: TRBJ2-3
v_call: TRBV15

cdr3_nt: TGTGCCAGCAGCAAGCCCAGCCATTATGGTGGCTACACCTTC
cdr3_aa: CASSKPSHYGGYTF
d_call: NA
clone_size: NA
j_call: TRBJ1-2
v_call: TRBV21-1

cdr3_nt: TGTGCCAGCAGTGAACTCATTGGACCGGCCCAAGAGACCCAGTACTTC
cdr3_aa: CASSELIGPAQETQYF
d_call: NA
clone_size: NA
j_call: TRBJ2-5
v_call: TRBV7-9

cdr3_nt: TGTGCCACCCAAACGGAAACCAATCAGCCCCAGCATTTT
cdr3_aa: CATQTETNQPQHF
d_call: NA
clone_size: once
j_call: TRBJ1-5
v_call: TRBV19

cdr3_nt: TGTGCCAGCAGCCAGACTACTAACTATGGCTACACCTTC
cdr3_aa: CASSQTTNYGYTF
d_call: NA
clone_size: once
j_call: TRBJ1-2
v_call: TRBV14

cdr3_nt: TGCGCCAGCAGCTTTCAGGGGGCGCACCAAGAGACCCAGTACTTC
cdr3_aa: CASSFQGAHQETQYF
d_call: TRBD1
clone_size: NA
j_call: TRBJ2-5
v_call: TRBV5-1

cdr3_nt: TGTGCCACCAGCACCCGGACTTCGGGAGAGACCCAGTACTTC
cdr3_aa: CATSTRTSGETQYF
d_call: NA
clone_size: NA
j_call: TRBJ2-5
v_call: TRBV15

cdr3_nt: TGCGCCAGCAGCCACCCATCAAGGAGTACCTCTACCTATGGCTACACCTTC
cdr3_aa: CASSHPSRSTSTYGYTF
d_call: NA
clone_size: few
j_call: TRBJ1-2
v_call: TRBV4-1

cdr3_nt: TGTGCCAGCAGGTTAGCGGGACCCCTCACCTTC
cdr3_aa: CASRLAGPLTF
d_call: NA
clone_size: NA
j_call: TRBJ1-2
v_call: TRBV5-4

cdr3_nt: TGTGCCAGCAGCCCAGTAAGGGAAAACATTCAGTACTTC
cdr3_aa: CASSPVRENIQYF
d_call: NA
clone_size: few
j_call: TRBJ2-4
v_call: TRBV5-5

cdr3_nt: TGCGCCAGCAGCTTCTACGATAACCCGATCCAAGAGCAGTACTTC
cdr3_aa: CASSFYDNPIQEQYF
d_call: NA
clone_size: NA
j_call: TRBJ2-7
v_call: TRBV5-1

cdr3_nt: TGTGCCAGCAGTGAATGGGGCAGGGAGGTCGGGCAGCCCCAGCATTTT
cdr3_aa: CASSEWGREVGQPQHF
d_call: NA
clone_size: NA
j_call: TRBJ1-5
v_call: TRBV6-1

cdr3_nt: TGTGCCAGCAGTGACGGTCCCAACACAGATACGCAGTATTTT
cdr3_aa: CASSDGPNTDTQYF
d_call: NA
clone_size: NA
j_call: TRBJ2-3
v_call: TRBV2

cdr3_nt: TGTGCCAGCAGTTTAGCGGGACTAGAGGCAGATACGCAGTATTTT
cdr3_aa: CASSLAGLEADTQYF
d_call: TRBD2
clone_size: NA
j_call: TRBJ2-3
v_call: TRBV12-3/TRBV12-4

cdr3_nt: TGTGCCATCAGTGAACGGGCTCAAGATCCACCTCGGAATGAGCAGTTCTTC
cdr3_aa: CAISERAQDPPRNEQFF
d_call: NA
clone_size: few
j_call: TRBJ2-1
v_call: TRBV10-3

cdr3_nt: TGCAGTGCTAGTCGTCAGGGAAAAGGCTATGGCTACACCTTC
cdr3_aa: CSASRQGKGYGYTF
d_call: NA
clone_size: NA
j_call: TRBJ1-2
v_call: TRBV20-1

cdr3_nt: TGCAGTGCTAGAGCGTCCCTAGCGGGAGATGGGTATTTT
cdr3_aa: CSARASLAGDGYF
d_call: TRBD2
clone_size: NA
j_call: TRBJ2-3
v_call: TRBV20-1

cdr3_nt: TGTGCCAGCAGCTTCCGAGACATAACCCCACCGGGAGATACGCAGTATTTT
cdr3_aa: CASSFRDITPPGDTQYF
d_call: NA
clone_size: few
j_call: TRBJ2-3
v_call: TRBV7-6

cdr3_nt: TGTGCCAGCAGCTTCGCCGCGGGAGGCCAGTATTTT
cdr3_aa: CASSFAAGGQYF
d_call: TRBD2
clone_size: NA
j_call: TRBJ2-3
v_call: TRBV7-2

cdr3_nt: TGTGCCAGTAGTACAGCGAGGGACTATGGCTACACCTTC
cdr3_aa: CASSTARDYGYTF
d_call: NA
clone_size: NA
j_call: TRBJ1-2
v_call: TRBV19

cdr3_nt: TGTGCCAGCAGTTTAGGGGTCCAGCCCCAGCATTTT
cdr3_aa: CASSLGVQPQHF
d_call: NA
clone_size: NA
j_call: TRBJ1-5
v_call: TRBV7-9

cdr3_nt: TGTGCCAGCAGCTTAGCGGGGGCATCAGATACGCAGTATTTT
cdr3_aa: CASSLAGASDTQYF
d_call: NA
clone_size: few
j_call: TRBJ2-3
v_call: TRBV7-2

cdr3_nt: TGTGCCAGCAGTCCCCTTCAAACAGGGGGTCGGTCACCCCTCCACTTT
cdr3_aa: CASSPLQTGGRSPLHF
d_call: TRBD1
clone_size: NA
j_call: TRBJ1-6
v_call: TRBV27

cdr3_nt: TGTGCCAGCAGCCAACTTTATACTGTCGCCTACGAGCAGTACTTC
cdr3_aa: CASSQLYTVAYEQYF
d_call: NA
clone_size: NA
j_call: TRBJ2-7
v_call: TRBV3-1

cdr3_nt: TGCGCCAGCAGCCAAGGACCCGCAACAGGGGTAACTTACGAGCAGTACTTC
cdr3_aa: CASSQGPATGVTYEQYF
d_call: TRBD1
clone_size: few
j_call: TRBJ2-7
v_call: TRBV4-3

cdr3_nt: TGCAGTGTGACAGGGAATATACAGGAGACCCAGTACTTC
cdr3_aa: CSVTGNIQETQYF
d_call: TRBD1
clone_size: NA
j_call: TRBJ2-5
v_call: TRBV20-1

cdr3_nt: TGTGCCAGCAGCTCGGGGACAGAAACCTACGAGCAGTACTTC
cdr3_aa: CASSSGTETYEQYF
d_call: TRBD1
clone_size: NA
j_call: TRBJ2-7
v_call: TRBV28

cdr3_nt: TGTGCCAGCAGTTACGCGCCTAATCAGCCCCAGCATTTT
cdr3_aa: CASSYAPNQPQHF
d_call: NA
clone_size: NA
j_call: TRBJ1-5
v_call: TRBV6-5

cdr3_nt: TGTGCCAGCAGCGTATTAGATAATGAGCAGTTCTTC
cdr3_aa: CASSVLDNEQFF
d_call: NA
clone_size: NA
j_call: TRBJ2-1
v_call: TRBV9

cdr3_nt: TGTGCCAGCAGCCGGGCGGGAGGCACTGAAGCTTTCTTT
cdr3_aa: CASSRAGGTEAFF
d_call: NA
clone_size: NA
j_call: TRBJ1-1
v_call: TRBV28

cdr3_nt: TGTGCCAGCAGTTTATCGGCAGGGAGGTACTATGGCTACACCTTC
cdr3_aa: CASSLSAGRYYGYTF
d_call: NA
clone_size: NA
j_call: TRBJ1-2
v_call: TRBV27

cdr3_nt: TGCAGTGCCCTGGGCGGGACAGCCTTCTACGAGCAGTACTTC
cdr3_aa: CSALGGTAFYEQYF
d_call: NA
clone_size: once
j_call: TRBJ2-7
v_call: TRBV20-1

cdr3_nt: TGCGCCAGCAGCTGGCAGATTGGGGAGCTGTTTTTT
cdr3_aa: CASSWQIGELFF
d_call: NA
clone_size: NA
j_call: TRBJ2-2
v_call: TRBV5-1

cdr3_nt: TGCAGCGTCGCGACAGGGGAAGAGACCCAGTACTTC
cdr3_aa: CSVATGEETQYF
d_call: TRBD1
clone_size: NA
j_call: TRBJ2-5
v_call: TRBV29-1

cdr3_nt: TGTGCCATCCAGAAGCAGGGGCCGTGGGAGCAGTTCTTC
cdr3_aa: CAIQKQGPWEQFF
d_call: NA
clone_size: NA
j_call: TRBJ2-1
v_call: TRBV10-3

cdr3_nt: TGTGCCAGCAGTTTACCTTCCGGACAGGGCTCCTACGAGCAGTACTTC
cdr3_aa: CASSLPSGQGSYEQYF
d_call: TRBD1
clone_size: few
j_call: TRBJ2-7
v_call: TRBV28

cdr3_nt: TGTGCCAGCAGCGTGGGGACGGGGGACTACGAGCAGTACTTC
cdr3_aa: CASSVGTGDYEQYF
d_call: NA
clone_size: NA
j_call: TRBJ2-7
v_call: TRBV11-2

cdr3_nt: TGTGCCAGCAGCCCGACAGGGAGCTACACAGATACGCAGTATTTT
cdr3_aa: CASSPTGSYTDTQYF
d_call: TRBD1
clone_size: few
j_call: TRBJ2-3
v_call: TRBV5-6

cdr3_nt: TGTGCCAGCAGCTTTCCCCCGGGACTAGCGGCCACTAGCACAGATACGCAGTATTTT
cdr3_aa: CASSFPPGLAATSTDTQYF
d_call: TRBD2
clone_size: few
j_call: TRBJ2-3
v_call: TRBV11-2

cdr3_nt: TGTGCCATCAGTGAGACAGCCTCTTATTACAATGAGCGGTTCTTC
cdr3_aa: CAISETASYYNERFF
d_call: NA
clone_size: NA
j_call: TRBJ2-1
v_call: TRBV10-3